These 29 T cell receptor beta chains originate from one sample sequenced in a study of cytomegalovirus exposure and HLA in healthy donors. With 60 Vbeta and 13 Jbeta primers, the PCR was carried out. Some clones are missing from TCRdb's copy, which holds only in-frame ones; the method was immunoSEQ multiplex PCR. The sample lists about 90,000 clones, approximately 78% seen once, with under 5.5% in the top ten. The specimen was PBMCs. The receptors here all came from a woman between 40 and 50 years old in good health and CMV-seropositive.

The V call is TRBV29-1, the J call TRBJ1-5, with D unclear. This CDR3 is 14 amino acids long. Per the germline V gene, CDR1 is SQVTM and CDR2 is ANQGSEA. V dropped 4 bases and J dropped 0 bases, with 10 bases sitting between them. DNA for the CDR3: TGCAGCGTTGGGGGAGGGAATAGCAATCAGCCCCAGCATTTT. Protein: CSVGGGNSNQPQHF.

The rearrangement joins TRBV4-1 to TRBJ1-2; 7 nucleotides match TRBD1. This CDR3 has 14 residues. Looked up from germline, CDR1 is MGHRA and CDR2 is YSYEKL. V was clipped by 3 bases and J by 6 bases; unmatched bases: 7. The CDR3 loop is CASSQAVRGNGYTF. CDR3 nucleotides: TGCGCCAGCAGCCAGGCAGTCAGGGGGAATGGCTACACCTTC.

The chain joins TRBV29-1 to TRBJ2-1; the D gene is possibly TRBD2 (5 bases). The germline gives CDR1 SQVTM, CDR2 ANQGSEA. V lost 8 bases to trimming and J lost 9 bases, with 11 bases between them. This CDR3 is built from 10 residues. CDR3 sequence (DNA): TGCAGCCTCGGGATGGGTGAGCAGTTCTTC. Protein product: CSLGMGEQFF.

The chain recombines TRBV27 with TRBJ1-5; D is undetermined. V shed 3 bases and J shed 1 base, with 10 bases lying between them. Germline V gives CDR1 MNHEY, CDR2 SMNVEV (reference sequence). This CDR3 spans 15 amino acids. CDR3 in DNA: TGTGCCAGCAGTTTGAGAGGGAGGAGCAATCAGCCCCAGCATTTT. Translated, it gives CASSLRGRSNQPQHF.

The rearrangement links TRBV9 to TRBJ2-7, with 7 bases lining up with TRBD1. The V gene's germline CDR1 is SGDLS and CDR2 YYNGEE. The length of the CDR3 is 15 residues. The V segment lost 0 bases and the J segment 5 bases; nucleotides outside the gene matches: 8. In DNA form, the CDR3 reads TGTGCCAGCAGCGTAGATACAGGGGAGATCCACGAGCAGTACTTC. Amino acid sequence: CASSVDTGEIHEQYF.

This clone was counted between two and nine times. At one of its ends the junction is not consistent with the germline gene, which may arise from a read error. The chain uses TRBV7-9 and TRBJ1-2, with 8 bases that match TRBD1. Per germline, CDR1 SEHNR and CDR2 FQNEAQ (reference sequence). CDR3 size: 15 residues. The CDR3 sequence is CSSSPLQGDNYGYTF. The CDR3 bases are TGTTCCAGCAGCCCTTTACAGGGGGATAACTATGGCTACACCTTC. The complete variable domain, with remaining parts taken from reference TRBV7-9 and TRBJ1-2, reads DTGVSQNPRHKITKRGQNVTFRCDPISEHNRLYWYRQTLGQGPEFLTYFQNEAQLEKSRLLSDRFSAERPKGSFSTLEIQRTEQGDSAMYLCSSSPLQGDNYGYTFGSGTRLTVV.

The chain couples TRBV5-8 to TRBJ1-3, with D unclear. Germline values: CDR1 SGHTS, CDR2 YDEGEE. This CDR3 is 15 amino acids long. The V end was cut by 2 bases, the J end by 0 bases, with 9 bases between. This CDR3 is CASSFGADSGNTIYF. For the CDR3, the DNA is TGTGCCAGCAGCTTCGGAGCGGACTCTGGAAACACCATATATTTT.

This clone was observed a handful of times. V is TRBV6-5 and J is TRBJ1-4, with unresolved D. The germline V gene has CDR1 MNHEY and CDR2 SVGAGI. Between the trimmed V and J ends, which lost 0 bases and 8 bases, there was a span of 16 bases. This CDR3 comprises 16 residues. The DNA for the CDR3 is TGTGCCAGCAGTTACTCGGCAGCAGACCCCGGGGAAAAACTGTTTTTT. Its translation: CASSYSAADPGEKLFF.

This chain connects TRBV6-5 to TRBJ1-6, with D perhaps TRBD1 (5 bases). CDR1 is MNHEY, CDR2 SVGAGI, per germline. This CDR3 is built from 12 residues. V lost 6 bases, J lost 11 bases, and 11 bases lay in between. The CDR3 protein is CASSRGGTPLHF. DNA for the CDR3: TGTGCCAGCAGCCGGGGGGGAACACCCCTCCACTTT.

The chain joins TRBV19 to TRBJ2-7; 10 bases line up with TRBD1. Trimming cost V 5 bases and J 0 bases; bases outside gene matches: 1. There are 14 residues in the CDR3. The germline V gene has CDR1 LNHDA and CDR2 SQIVND (reference sequence). CDR3 loop: CASSGTGVSYEQYF. The DNA for the CDR3 is TGTGCCAGTAGTGGGACAGGGGTCTCCTACGAGCAGTACTTC.

The V and J genes are TRBV7-9 and TRBJ2-2; the match to TRBD1 covers 7 bases. The CDR3 length is 17 residues. The germline CDR1 and CDR2 sequences are SEHNR and FQNEAQ (reference sequence). The trim removed 0 bases at V and 1 base at J, leaving 5 bases unmatched. CDR3 bases: TGTGCCAGCAGCTTAGCCCCAAGGACAGGGAACACCGGGGAGCTGTTTTTT. Protein sequence: CASSLAPRTGNTGELFF.

This chain joins TRBV13 and TRBJ1-1; a possible D gene is TRBD1 (6 bases). CDR1 and CDR2 from the germline V gene are PRHDT and FYEKMQ (reference sequence). The CDR3 contains 16 residues. The V gene lost 3 bases and the J gene lost 0 bases, with 14 bases spanning the gap. CDR3 protein: CASSFNQQGMNTEAFF. CDR3 bases: TGTGCCAGCAGCTTTAACCAACAGGGTATGAACACTGAAGCTTTCTTT.

V and J are TRBV7-9 and TRBJ2-6, with D unresolved. The ends were cut back, 7 bases at V and 2 bases at J, with 6 bases in the middle. The CDR3 consists of 13 residues. Germline CDR1 and CDR2: SEHNR and FQNEAQ (reference sequence). The CDR3 here is CASNPPGANVLTF. The CDR3 nucleotides read TGTGCCAGCAATCCTCCTGGGGCCAACGTCCTGACTTTC.

The chain links TRBV4-1 to TRBJ2-7, with D unresolved. Germline assignment: CDR1 MGHRA and CDR2 YSYEKL. Trimming stripped 1 base from V and 0 bases from J, with 13 bases between. There are 16 residues in the CDR3. CDR3 residues: CASSQGAKWSSYEQYF. In DNA, the CDR3 is TGCGCCAGCAGCCAAGGAGCAAAATGGAGCTCCTACGAGCAGTACTTC.

About this clone itself: One junction end does not reproduce the germline sequence, and a read error may be involved. V gene TRBV7-7 combines with J gene TRBJ2-2; 11 positions match TRBD2. The CDR3 is 15 amino acids. CDR1 and CDR2 (germline): SSHAT, FNYEAQ (reference sequence). The CDR3 reads CASSPGTSGPGELFF. The CDR3, as DNA: TGTGCTAGCAGCCCCGGGACTAGCGGCCCCGGGGAGCTGTTTTTT.

This chain joins TRBV6-5 and TRBJ2-5, with D tentatively TRBD1 (5 bases). V was clipped by 6 bases and J by 7 bases, with 6 bases between them. Germline-derived CDR1 and CDR2 are MNHEY and SVGAGI. This CDR3 spans 10 amino acids. The DNA of the CDR3 is TGTGCCAGCAGCCAGGGGACCCAGTACTTC. Encoded protein: CASSQGTQYF.

This chain uses TRBV12-5 with TRBJ2-5; 7 bases align to TRBD2. Matching the DNA end better, TRBJ2-7 makes the J call doubtful. There are 16 residues in the CDR3. Germline V CDR1 and CDR2: LGHNT, FRNRAP. The CDR3 DNA reads as TGTGCTAGTGGTTTGCAGACTAGCATGAGCTCCTACGAGCAGTACTTC. This codes for CASGLQTSMSSYEQYF.

The rearrangement joins TRBV2 to TRBJ2-5, with 7 nucleotides matching TRBD1. The ends lost 6 bases at V and 3 bases at J; junction bases unmatched: 7. Germline assignment: CDR1 SNHLY and CDR2 FYNNEI. This CDR3 region has 14 residues. CDR3 DNA: TGTGCCAGCAGCGAGACAGGGTGGGAAGAGACCCAGTACTTC. This gives the protein CASSETGWEETQYF.

The chain links TRBV28 to TRBJ2-3; 11 bases line up with TRBD2. Germline CDR1 MDHEN, CDR2 SYDVKM. Unmatched junction bases numbered 7, after V lost 5 bases and J lost 6 bases. The CDR3 spans 15 residues. The CDR3, as DNA: TGTGCCAGCAGTCGGACTAGCGGGTATTCGGATACGCAGTATTTT. The encoded protein is CASSRTSGYSDTQYF.

This clone was observed a handful of times. This chain uses TRBV6-5 with TRBJ1-4; D unresolved. Germline V lookup: CDR1 MNHEY, CDR2 SVGAGI. V lost 2 bases and J 7 bases, leaving 11 bases between the germline ends. The CDR3 has 14 amino acids. CDR3 amino acids: CASSYSSTGEKLFF. CDR3 nucleotide sequence: TGTGCCAGCAGTTACAGCTCGACGGGTGAAAAACTGTTTTTT.

The rearrangement links TRBV6-1 to TRBJ1-5; 9 bases map to TRBD1. V shed 7 bases, J shed 6 bases, and the junction held 7 bases outside the gene matches. CDR1 is MNHNS, CDR2 SASEGT, per germline. The CDR3 runs to 14 residues. The CDR3 DNA is TGTGCCAGCACCCGGACAGGGGTGGGTCAGCCCCAGCATTTT. Its translation: CASTRTGVGQPQHF.

The J gene is TRBJ2-2, the V gene TRBV28; D possibly corresponds to TRBD2 (6 bases). Germline CDR1 MDHEN, CDR2 SYDVKM. This CDR3 region has 17 residues. Trimming left V 6 bases short and J 7 bases short, with 24 bases between. The CDR3 loop reads CASSYLAGGGHLGELFF. The CDR3 region has the DNA TGTGCCAGCAGCTATCTAGCTGGGGGAGGACACCTCGGGGAGCTGTTTTTT. The entire variable domain, with the rest obtained from reference TRBV28 and TRBJ2-2, is as follows: DVKVTQSSRYLVKRTGEKVFLECVQDMDHENMFWYRQDPGLGLRLIYFSYDVKMKEKGDIPEGYSVSREKKERFSLILESASTNQTSMYLCASSYLAGGGHLGELFFGEGSRLTVL.

A remark on this clone: The same CDR3 can be traced to other DNA sequences in this sample. The chain combines TRBV7-9 with TRBJ2-3; no clear D. Trimming cost V 5 bases and J 2 bases, with 5 bases left between them. This CDR3 is 12 amino acids long. Germline V CDR1 and CDR2: SEHNR, FQNEAQ (reference sequence). This CDR3 is CASSPSTDTQYF. CDR3 coding DNA: TGTGCCAGCAGCCCGTCCACAGATACGCAGTATTTT.

Note on this clone: As the CDR3 is not closed by the conserved phenylalanine or tryptophan, this likely results from a read error. The DNA is omitted, as the CDR3 cannot be located on it reliably, and the CDR3 follows TCRdb's listing. This chain links TRBV19 with TRBJ2-4; whether TRBD2, the table's D call, matches the DNA was not checked. Germline V gene lookup returns CDR1 LNHDA and CDR2 SQIVND (reference sequence). Counting both end residues, the CDR3 totals 16 amino acids. The CDR3 here is CASDLPRVRWREGYTR.

The chain combines TRBV13 with TRBJ2-2; TRBD2 matches 7 bases. CDR1 is PRHDT and CDR2 is FYEKMQ in the germline V gene (reference sequence). Germline trimming cut 0 bases from V and 2 bases from J; bases unmatched to any gene: 6. CDR3 length: 17 residues. In nucleotides, the CDR3 is TGTGCCAGCAGCTTAGGAGGGCTAGCGGCCAACACCGGGGAGCTGTTTTTT. It translates to CASSLGGLAANTGELFF.

The chain couples TRBV18 to TRBJ1-6, with TRBD1 identical over 7 bases. Germline V gene lookup returns CDR1 KGHSH and CDR2 LQKENI. J was trimmed by 10 bases and V by 6 bases; bases with no gene match: 3. The CDR3 is made up of 12 amino acids. CDR3 amino acids: CASSGTDSPLHF. CDR3 nucleotide sequence: TGTGCCAGCTCGGGGACAGACTCACCCCTCCACTTT.

This clone was counted only a few times. The chain joins TRBV10-3 to TRBJ2-1; perhaps TRBD2 as D (6 bases). The CDR3 covers 14 residues. V was trimmed by 4 bases and J by 7 bases, leaving 14 bases between them. CDR1 and CDR2 (germline): ENHRY, SYGVKD. Here the CDR3 DNA reads TGTGCCATCAGTGGAAGCGGGTCTGAGAATGAGCAGTTCTTC. Protein sequence: CAISGSGSENEQFF.

The chain is built from TRBV29-1 and TRBJ2-1, with 8 nucleotides matching TRBD1. CDR3 size: 15 residues. Germline V gene data show CDR1 as SQVTM and CDR2 as ANQGSEA. Trimming removed 6 bases from V and 4 bases from J; junction bases left unmatched: 11. CDR3 sequence: CSVGRTGTSYNEQFF. CDR3 coding DNA: TGCAGCGTGGGGCGGACAGGGACCTCATACAATGAGCAGTTCTTC.

The J gene is TRBJ2-3, the V gene TRBV9; tentative D call: TRBD1 (5 bases). Germline CDR1 SGDLS, CDR2 YYNGEE. The CDR3 spans 13 residues. The V end was cut by 6 bases, the J end by 2 bases, with 10 bases between. DNA of the CDR3: TGTGCCAGCAAGGACAAGAACACAGATACGCAGTATTTT. Its protein product is CASKDKNTDTQYF.